A single sample gave rise to the 11 T cell receptor beta chains below, sequenced in a study of PD-L1 blockade in urothelial cancer. Here immunoSEQ multiplex PCR was the method, and the copy in TCRdb shows in-frame clones only, minus some. Of 45,000 to 60,000 clones in the sample, 84% are singletons; the top ten hold 5% to 7.5%. This material consisted of PBMCs, taken around atezolizumab (anti-PD-L1) treatment. The receptors shown here come from a man in his forties with urothelial cancer.

The chain links TRBV9 to TRBJ1-1; D is unclear. Germline CDR1 is SGDLS and CDR2 is YYNGEE. The CDR3 has 14 amino acids. With 3 bases removed from V and 1 base from J, the gap between germline ends came to 10 bases. The CDR3 DNA sequence: TGTGCCAGCAGCGCAAGAGCGGGGAACACTGAAGCTTTCTTT. Its protein product is CASSARAGNTEAFF.

The V call is TRBV27, the J call TRBJ1-2; 7 bases fit TRBD1. Germline CDR1 and CDR2: MNHEY and SMNVEV (reference sequence). The trim removed 2 bases at V and 8 bases at J, leaving 5 bases unmatched. The CDR3 runs to 13 residues. CDR3 residues: CASSLPGGNGYTF. CDR3 coding DNA: TGTGCCAGCAGTTTACCAGGGGGAAACGGCTACACCTTC.

V is TRBV6-1 and J is TRBJ2-1; 9 positions agree with TRBD2. The CDR3 length is 14 residues. V gave up 7 bases and J gave up 7 bases; unmatched junction bases: 8. Germline V gene sequence: CDR1 MNHNS, CDR2 SASEGT. This CDR3 reads CASKAWREGNEQFF. The DNA of the CDR3 is TGTGCCAGCAAAGCTTGGCGGGAGGGGAATGAGCAGTTCTTC.

The rearrangement links TRBV6-1 to TRBJ1-1; weak D call: TRBD1 (6 bases). This CDR3 region has 13 residues. Germline values: CDR1 MNHNS, CDR2 SASEGT. V was clipped by 2 bases and J by 8 bases, with 12 bases between them. Here the CDR3 DNA reads TGTGCCAGCAGTGAAAGGACAGCTGTGGAAGCTTTCTTT. Amino acid sequence: CASSERTAVEAFF.

This chain links TRBV5-1 with TRBJ1-4; weak D call: TRBD1 (6 bases). The germline V and J ends were trimmed by 4 bases and 5 bases, with 12 bases remaining between them. The CDR3 runs 14 residues. Germline CDR1 is SGHRS and CDR2 is YFSETQ. CDR3 loop: CASSPRGGNEKLFF. As DNA, the CDR3 is TGCGCCAGCAGCCCCAGGGGAGGGAATGAAAAACTGTTTTTT.

The genes are TRBV28 and TRBJ2-7; D remains unclear. Trimming pared 5 bases from V and 4 bases from J, leaving 9 bases between. Germline CDR1 MDHEN, CDR2 SYDVKM. The CDR3 spans 12 residues. The CDR3 bases are TGTGCCAGCAGTGGTGAACTTTACGAGCAGTACTTC. Protein sequence: CASSGELYEQYF.

The V call is TRBV28, the J call TRBJ2-7; D ambiguous. The CDR3 extends over 12 amino acids. V lost 3 bases and J 4 bases, leaving 7 bases between the germline ends. CDR1 and CDR2 (germline): MDHEN, SYDVKM. CDR3 bases: TGTGCCAGCAGTTTGAGGCGGTACGAGCAGTACTTC. This codes for CASSLRRYEQYF.

About this clone: A junction end diverges from the germline sequence, so it may reflect a read error. The V and J genes are TRBV4-1 and TRBJ1-3; possibly TRBD1 for D (5 bases). The CDR3 has 17 residues. Germline V gene data show CDR1 as MGHRA and CDR2 as YSYEKL. CDR3 bases: TGCGCCAGCAGCCAAGGTTTTACAGGTCCCTCTGGAAACACCACATATTTT. Translation: CASSQGFTGPSGNTTYF.

J is TRBJ2-3 and V is TRBV10-3; tentatively, D is TRBD2 (5 bases). CDR3 size: 15 residues. Germline V gene data show CDR1 as ENHRY and CDR2 as SYGVKD. V lost 0 bases and J lost 0, with 7 bases in between. The CDR3 loop is CAISESWTSTDTQYF. The CDR3 DNA reads TGTGCCATCAGTGAGTCGTGGACTAGCACAGATACGCAGTATTTT.

The rearrangement joins TRBV6-1 to TRBJ1-2; perhaps TRBD1 as D (5 bases). There are 14 residues in the CDR3. With 7 bases removed from V and 7 bases from J, the gap between germline ends came to 19 bases. Germline V gene data show CDR1 as MNHNS and CDR2 as SASEGT. CDR3 region: CASTVQGRVGGYTF. The DNA for the CDR3 is TGTGCCAGCACGGTTCAGGGCAGAGTAGGTGGCTACACCTTC.

V is TRBV28 and J is TRBJ2-3; 12 bases fit TRBD2. After removal of 3 bases from V and 5 bases from J, the junction contained 18 bases not matched to a gene. This CDR3 comprises 20 residues. Germline lookup yields CDR1 MDHEN and CDR2 SYDVKM. DNA for the CDR3: TGTGCCAGCAGTTTGGATACGGGGCTAGCGGGAGGGCCCCGCGAAGATACGCAGTATTTT. As protein: CASSLDTGLAGGPREDTQYF.